The rows below give T cell receptor beta chains drawn from one sample of a study of response to subunit inactivated influenza vaccine. MiXCR, run by TCRdb on the RT-PCR reads, gives a single entry per CDR3 protein. In the table there are 590,000 or so distinct CDR3 sequences, 14% of which are singletons. The material was PBMCs from blood, obtained approximately 15 days before vaccination. Receptor source: a man between 45 and 60 years old who received an inactivated influenza vaccine. The CDR3 runs from the conserved cysteine through the conserved F or W. The D gene is left open where the match is weak. Clone size is shown for a subset of rows, as once, few, many or a class of expanded clone.

clone size | D gene | J gene | V gene | CDR3 protein | CDR3 DNA
many | TRBD1 | TRBJ2-7 | TRBV29-1 | CSVVGTGRTYEQYF | TGCAGCGTCGTCGGGACAGGACGAACCTACGAGCAGTACTTC
few | TRBD1 | TRBJ2-5 | TRBV29-1 | CSVGGQGLETQYF | TGCAGCGTGGGGGGACAGGGGTTGGAGACCCAGTACTTC
- | - | TRBJ2-2 | TRBV15 | CATSRDRASTGELFF | TGTGCCACCAGCAGAGACAGGGCCAGCACCGGGGAGCTGTTTTTT
- | - | TRBJ2-5 | TRBV20-1 | CSASKGGLQETQYF | TGCAGTGCTAGTAAAGGAGGACTACAAGAGACCCAGTACTTC
- | - | TRBJ1-5 | TRBV19 | CASSIMGASNQPQHF | TGTGCCAGTAGTATAATGGGAGCTAGCAATCAGCCCCAGCATTTT
few | TRBD1 | TRBJ2-2 | TRBV28 | CASSLWGGQGTGELFF | TGTGCCAGCAGTTTATGGGGGGGACAGGGTACCGGGGAGCTGTTTTTT
few | - | TRBJ1-4 | TRBV5-8 | CASSFQTVRVNEKLFF | TGTGCCAGCAGCTTCCAAACAGTGAGAGTTAATGAAAAACTGTTTTTT
- | - | TRBJ2-1 | TRBV18 | CASSRGHGSSYNEQFF | TGTGCCAGCTCACGGGGACATGGGAGCTCCTACAATGAGCAGTTCTTC
- | - | TRBJ1-2 | TRBV10-3 | CAITKQGWGLYGYTF | TGTGCCATCACCAAGCAGGGCTGGGGCCTCTATGGCTACACCTTC
- | - | TRBJ1-1 | TRBV7-2 | CASRGVATEAFF | TGTGCCAGCAGAGGGGTGGCCACTGAAGCTTTCTTT
few | TRBD1 | TRBJ2-1 | TRBV2 | CASTRDSSSSYNEQFF | TGTGCCAGCACTAGGGACAGTTCGAGCTCCTACAATGAGCAGTTCTTC
few | TRBD2 | TRBJ2-3 | TRBV15 | CATSRLAGSTDTQYF | TGTGCCACCAGCAGACTAGCGGGTAGCACAGATACGCAGTATTTT
many | TRBD2 | TRBJ2-7 | TRBV20-1 | CSASGGLAGGGNSYEQYF | TGCAGTGCTAGCGGGGGACTAGCGGGAGGGGGAAACTCCTACGAGCAGTACTTC
many | - | TRBJ2-7 | TRBV20-1 | CSAQPGRTNSYEQYF | TGCAGTGCTCAACCGGGACGGACGAACTCCTACGAGCAGTACTTC
- | TRBD2 | TRBJ2-1 | TRBV7-9 | CASRPPLAGGINEQFF | TGTGCCAGCAGACCACCCCTAGCGGGAGGGATCAATGAGCAGTTCTTC
- | - | TRBJ1-4 | TRBV18 | CASSPPAAQEKLFF | TGTGCCAGCTCACCACCGGCAGCGCAGGAAAAACTGTTTTTT
- | - | TRBJ2-7 | TRBV28 | CASSLAGGGAAYEQYF | TGTGCCAGCAGTTTGGCGGGTGGGGGGGCCGCGTACGAGCAGTACTTC
- | TRBD1 | TRBJ2-2 | TRBV28 | CASSLVRGRGSGELFF | TGTGCCAGCAGTTTAGTCAGGGGGCGAGGATCCGGGGAGCTGTTTTTT
- | TRBD1 | TRBJ2-2 | TRBV5-1 | CASARDRAGELFF | TGCGCCAGCGCCCGGGACAGGGCGGGGGAGCTGTTTTTT
many | TRBD2 | TRBJ2-1 | TRBV7-2 | CASSRRGLAGVREQFF | TGTGCCAGCAGCCGCAGAGGACTAGCGGGAGTTCGCGAGCAGTTCTTC
- | - | TRBJ2-3 | TRBV20-1 | CSARGWDGGRLDTQYF | TGCAGTGCTAGAGGTTGGGACGGGGGAAGATTAGATACGCAGTATTTT
- | TRBD2 | TRBJ2-1 | TRBV15 | CATGGSLAGEPVVYNEQFF | TGTGCCACCGGGGGGAGTCTAGCGGGAGAACCGGTGGTCTACAATGAGCAGTTCTTC
- | TRBD2 | TRBJ2-5 | TRBV28 | CASSESGVQETQYF | TGTGCCAGCAGTGAGAGCGGGGTCCAAGAGACCCAGTACTTC
many | - | TRBJ2-7 | TRBV4-3 | CASSPRAGNYEQYF | TGCGCCAGCAGCCCGAGGGCAGGGAACTACGAGCAGTACTTC
- | - | TRBJ2-2 | TRBV28 | CASVAGTNTGELFF | TGTGCCTCGGTTGCCGGTACAAACACCGGGGAGCTGTTTTTT
- | - | TRBJ2-1 | TRBV28 | CASSLWESSYNEQFF | TGTGCCAGCAGTTTATGGGAGAGCTCCTACAATGAGCAGTTCTTC
few | - | TRBJ2-7 | TRBV27 | CASSLSTVSYEQYF | TGTGCCAGCAGTTTATCGACAGTGTCCTACGAGCAGTACTTC
- | - | TRBJ2-1 | TRBV4-3 | CASSHVVGTYNEQFF | TGCGCCAGCAGCCACGTCGTTGGCACCTACAATGAGCAGTTCTTC
- | TRBD2 | TRBJ2-7 | TRBV6-2/TRBV6-3 | CASSYTRKTSGLISSFYEQYF | TGTGCCAGCAGTTACACCCGGAAGACTAGCGGCTTGATAAGTTCATTCTACGAGCAGTACTTC
few | - | TRBJ1-2 | TRBV18 | CASSLGQDGYTF | TGTGCCAGCTCCCTCGGACAAGACGGCTACACCTTC
- | - | TRBJ1-3 | TRBV2 | CASSVTGLSGNTIYF | TGTGCCAGCAGTGTGACAGGTTTATCTGGAAACACCATATATTTT
- | - | TRBJ1-6 | TRBV14 | CASSPFTGNSPLHF | TGTGCCAGCAGTCCATTTACAGGGAATTCACCCCTCCACTTT
few | - | TRBJ2-2 | TRBV7-3 | CASSPVGQGPAGELFF | TGTGCCAGCAGCCCGGTAGGGCAGGGGCCCGCCGGGGAGCTGTTTTTT
few | - | TRBJ2-3 | TRBV10-2 | CASANTDTQYF | TGCGCCAGCGCCAACACAGATACGCAGTATTTT
few | - | TRBJ2-7 | TRBV6-1 | CASSPLRAALTYEQYF | TGTGCCAGCAGCCCCCTGAGGGCGGCACTGACCTACGAGCAGTACTTC
many | TRBD2 | TRBJ2-3 | TRBV6-2/TRBV6-3 | CASSSRLAFTDTQYF | TGTGCCAGCAGTTCCAGACTAGCTTTCACAGATACGCAGTATTTT
- | TRBD1 | TRBJ2-7 | TRBV5-1 | CASSWDRLGEQYF | TGCGCCAGCAGCTGGGACAGGTTGGGCGAGCAGTACTTC
few | TRBD2 | TRBJ2-1 | TRBV7-2 | CASSRTSGRKGNEQFF | TGTGCCAGCAGCCGTACTAGCGGGAGAAAGGGAAATGAGCAGTTCTTC
many | - | TRBJ2-1 | TRBV7-9 | CASSTGHLYNEQFF | TGTGCCAGCAGCACGGGCCACCTCTACAATGAGCAGTTCTTC
few | TRBD2 | TRBJ2-1 | TRBV20-1 | CSAPHSGTSIDNEQFF | TGCAGTGCCCCGCACTCCGGGACTAGCATAGACAATGAGCAGTTCTTC